This passage covers 12 T cell receptor beta chains from one sample sequenced in a study of blood T cell repertoires in COVID-19. Generated by immunoSEQ multiplex PCR, the TCRdb table keeps only in-frame clones and is missing some. Of about 180,000 clones in the sample, 82% are singletons; the top ten hold 15% to 20%. The specimen sequenced was PBMCs or T cells enriched from blood (not recorded which). These receptors were collected from a man aged 60-69 years who had recovered from COVID-19.

This clone was counted only a few times. This chain links TRBV28 with TRBJ1-6; D may be TRBD1 (6 bases). The CDR3 totals 14 residues. V lost 8 bases, J lost 7 bases, and 15 bases lay in between. Germline assignment: CDR1 MDHEN and CDR2 SYDVKM. The CDR3 reads CASGEGGDNSPLHF. CDR3 in DNA: TGTGCCAGCGGCGAAGGGGGTGACAATTCACCCCTCCACTTT.

The genes are TRBV7-3 and TRBJ1-6; perhaps TRBD1 as D (6 bases). In germline, CDR1 is SGHTA, CDR2 FQGTGA. Deletions cut 5 bases from V and 5 bases from J, with 13 bases between. The CDR3 runs 15 residues. The CDR3 region is CASSLAGGNNSPLHF. The CDR3 DNA reads TGTGCCAGCAGCCTGGCGGGGGGCAATAATTCACCCCTCCACTTT.

This clone was seen a few times. The chain couples TRBV19 to TRBJ2-1; perhaps TRBD2 as D (6 bases). The CDR3 loop spans 14 amino acids. Germline V lookup: CDR1 LNHDA, CDR2 SQIVND (reference sequence). Trimming stripped 4 bases from V and 3 bases from J, with 10 bases between. CDR3 amino acids: CASSTSGGYNEQFF. CDR3 in DNA: TGTGCCAGTAGTACCTCCGGGGGCTACAATGAGCAGTTCTTC. Full variable domain (outside the CDR3, taken from reference TRBV19 and TRBJ2-1): DGGITQSPKYLFRKEGQNVTLSCEQNLNHDAMYWYRQDPGQGLRLIYYSQIVNDFQKGDIAEGYSVSREKKESFPLTVTSAQKNPTAFYLCASSTSGGYNEQFFGPGTRLTVL.

This sequence joins TRBV5-1 and TRBJ2-1, with D possibly being TRBD2 (5 bases). Trimming pared 4 bases from V and 6 bases from J, leaving 14 bases between. Germline V gene sequence: CDR1 SGHRS, CDR2 YFSETQ. The CDR3 length is 14 residues. The CDR3, as DNA: TGCGCCAGCAGCACCCGTACCGGACTCAATGAGCAGTTCTTC. Encoded protein: CASSTRTGLNEQFF. Full variable domain (outside the CDR3, taken from reference TRBV5-1 and TRBJ2-1): KAGVTQTPRYLIKTRGQQVTLSCSPISGHRSVSWYQQTPGQGLQFLFEYFSETQRNKGNFPGRFSGRQFSNSRSEMNVSTLELGDSALYLCASSTRTGLNEQFFGPGTRLTVL.

This chain connects TRBV7-3 to TRBJ2-2; TRBD2 agrees at 7 bases. The V and J ends lost 0 bases and 2 bases, in that order; junction bases with no gene match: 9. Germline V gives CDR1 SGHTA, CDR2 FQGTGA. The CDR3 is 18 amino acids. CDR3 region: CASSLTWVSGLNTGELFF. The DNA for the CDR3 is TGTGCCAGCAGCTTAACGTGGGTTAGCGGGCTTAACACCGGGGAGCTGTTTTTT.

Turning to this clone: Sequence at one end of the junction differs from germline and may be a read error. The chain employs TRBV7-2 and TRBJ1-2; D remains ambiguous. Germline V gene data show CDR1 as SGHTA and CDR2 as FQGNSA. This CDR3 has 10 residues. The CDR3 spells CASSSFAMSF. CDR3 nucleotides: TGTGCCAGCAGCTCGTTTGCTATGTCCTTC.

The V call is TRBV7-9, the J call TRBJ1-2; D gene uncertain. Germline CDR1 and CDR2: SEHNR and FQNEAQ (reference sequence). V lost 0 bases, J lost 5 bases, and 7 bases lay in between. This CDR3 contains 13 residues. For the CDR3, the DNA is TGTGCCAGCAGCTTAGCGTCGGGTTATGGCTACACCTTC. It translates to CASSLASGYGYTF.

In the case of this clone: The identical CDR3 is also encoded by other nucleotide sequences in the sample. The chain carries TRBV2 and TRBJ1-6; possible D gene TRBD1, 5 bases. Trimming removed 4 bases from V and 4 bases from J, with 8 bases in between. The CDR3 contains 14 residues. Germline V gives CDR1 SNHLY, CDR2 FYNNEI. The CDR3: CASSGQGYNSPLHF. CDR3 in DNA: TGTGCCAGCAGTGGGCAGGGATATAATTCACCCCTCCACTTT. Combining the CDR3 with reference TRBV2 and TRBJ1-6 gives the whole variable domain EPEVTQTPSHQVTQMGQEVILRCVPISNHLYFYWYRQILGQKVEFLVSFYNNEISEKSEIFDDQFSVERPDGSNFTLKIRSTKLEDSAMYFCASSGQGYNSPLHFGNGTRLTVT.

This clone showed up just once. The rearrangement uses TRBV19 and TRBJ1-1; unclear D gene. Looked up from germline, CDR1 is LNHDA and CDR2 is SQIVND (reference sequence). Deletions cut 1 base from V and 7 bases from J, with 7 bases between. CDR3 size: 12 residues. CDR3 sequence (DNA): TGTGCCAGTAGTATAGGAGGGAGTGAAGCTTTCTTT. Encoded protein: CASSIGGSEAFF.

J is TRBJ1-6 and V is TRBV7-2; 10 bases map to TRBD1. The CDR3 runs to 15 residues. Trimming cost V 1 base and J 9 bases; bases outside gene matches: 3. Germline-derived CDR1 and CDR2 are SGHTA and FQGNSA. The CDR3 nucleotides are TGTGCCAGCAGCTTAGATCGGACAGGGGGTTCACCCCTCCACTTT. Translation: CASSLDRTGGSPLHF. The complete variable domain, with remaining parts taken from reference TRBV7-2 and TRBJ1-6, reads GAGVSQSPSNKVTEKGKDVELRCDPISGHTALYWYRQSLGQGLEFLIYFQGNSAPDKSGLPSDRFSAERTGGSVSTLTIQRTQQEDSAVYLCASSLDRTGGSPLHFGNGTRLTVT.

This clone was counted only a few times. This chain links TRBV5-1 with TRBJ2-2; the D gene is possibly TRBD1 (6 bases). V was shortened by 3 bases and J by 6 bases, with 12 bases between the two germline ends. CDR3 length: 14 residues. The germline CDR1 and CDR2 sequences are SGHRS and YFSETQ. DNA of the CDR3: TGCGCCAGCAGCTCACAGGGTTCGGCCGGGGAGCTGTTTTTT. Protein: CASSSQGSAGELFF.

This clone has more than one count but fewer than ten. This chain connects TRBV2 to TRBJ1-2; 8 bases line up with TRBD1. CDR1 and CDR2 from the germline V gene are SNHLY and FYNNEI. V lost 7 bases, J lost 6 bases, and 4 bases stayed unmatched. The CDR3 loop spans 12 amino acids. Here the CDR3 reads CASKMTGDGYTF. As DNA, the CDR3 is TGTGCCAGCAAGATGACAGGGGATGGCTACACCTTC.